Reported below is one T cell receptor (beta chain). Its antigen target is currently unknown. Relative to the germline gene, one junction end is altered; a read error may explain this. This specimen comes from a study of CD8 T cells in ankylosing spondylitis (dated by TCRdb to the late 2010s). Regarding the complete study: The study profiled T cell receptor beta repertoires in healthy donors and ankylosing spondylitis patients to find disease-linked TCR variants. The full study cohort was made up of under 30 ankylosing spondylitis patients and 108 healthy donors. Peripheral blood samples were taken, and synovial fluid was additionally collected from ankylosing spondylitis patients.

Sequencing relied on an Illumina HiSeq 2500. Quantitative 5'-RACE with molecular barcodes was the method used to prepare the TCR beta libraries. In the source study's methods: To identify disease-linked TCR variants, a new computational method was used, one built on a probabilistic model of VDJ rearrangement. TCRdb handled the public reads itself, with Q25 trimming in fastp and clone calling in MiXCR, and kept productive beta chains. One record per CDR3 amino acid sequence lists the most common genes and DNA. It is TCRdb's table, rather than the study itself, that gives the V and J calls and clone size. The sample table shows roughly 220,000 distinct CDR3 sequences, and about 17% are seen once. The ten most abundant clones make up about 42% of the sample. The CDR3 contains 13 residues, cysteine and phenylalanine counted. Of all the DNA, just the CDR3 is kept, 39 bases in frame from base 1. CDR1 is given as SEHNR and CDR2 as FQNEAQ, both from the germline V gene (reference sequence).

Study-level results and caveats: Blood from ankylosing spondylitis patients appeared to be characterized by a TCR beta motif composed of about eight highly homologous amino acid variants. According to the report, matched synovial fluid samples from ankylosing spondylitis patients were significantly enriched for the disease-linked clones. Some motif variants were previously reported in synovial fluid and blood of reactive arthritis patients, suggesting common disease-initiation mechanisms. The disease-linked clones showed a CD8+ phenotype and occurred at relatively low frequencies in peripheral blood.

This clonotype was sampled from a male donor with ankylosing spondylitis. The V gene is TRBV7-9 and the J gene is TRBJ1-1, with 10 bases matching TRBD1. Input material: blood, either unsorted or a sorted T cell fraction (not recorded which). CDR3 reads: CASSLMGDRGYEF. Read as DNA, the sequence is TGTGCCAGCAGCTTAATGGGGGACAGGGGTTACGAATTT.